These T cell receptor beta chains were read from a single sample in a study of long-term antiretroviral therapy in people with HIV. Sequenced by immunoSEQ multiplex PCR; TCRdb stores in-frame clones only, minus some. This table has about 35,000 clones, roughly 80% appearing once. Specimen: unsorted PBMCs, collected 2 years after starting antiretroviral therapy. These receptors were taken from a woman in her 50s with HIV. Both conserved end residues are part of each CDR3. A D gene is named only where the DNA matches it firmly. Not all rows give a size; the values are once, few, many and, for expanded clones, a class.

j_call d_call v_call clone_size cdr3_aa cdr3_nt
TRBJ1-3 - TRBV6-1 once CASSEVGGRGINTIYF TGTGCCAGCAGTGAAGTCGGGGGCAGGGGAATTAACACCATATATTTT
TRBJ2-7 TRBD2 TRBV30 - CAWIERGSYEQYF TGTGCCTGGATAGAGCGGGGATCCTACGAGCAGTACTTC
TRBJ2-7 - TRBV6-6 - CASSYRVGSYEQYF TGTGCCAGCAGTTACCGGGTGGGCTCCTACGAGCAGTACTTC
TRBJ1-5 - TRBV2 once CASSGGGGFGQPQHF TGTGCCAGCAGTGGGGGTGGCGGTTTCGGTCAGCCCCAGCATTTT
TRBJ1-6 TRBD1 TRBV5-1 few CASSPDRGRNSPLHF TGCGCCAGCAGCCCGGACAGGGGCCGAAATTCACCCCTCCACTTT
TRBJ1-4 TRBD1 TRBV18 - CASSRQGASTNEKLFF TGTGCCAGCTCACGCCAGGGGGCGTCCACTAATGAAAAACTGTTTTTT
TRBJ2-3 TRBD2 TRBV5-5 - CASSLVTLAGGQADTQYF TGTGCCAGCAGCTTGGTGACTTTGGCGGGGGGGCAGGCAGATACGCAGTATTTT
TRBJ2-5 TRBD1 TRBV9 - CASSVLQGETQYF TGTGCCAGCAGCGTACTACAGGGGGAGACCCAGTACTTC
TRBJ2-1 TRBD2 TRBV11-3 - CASSLDFRTSQFF TGTGCCAGCAGCTTAGATTTCCGGACTAGCCAGTTCTTC
TRBJ2-1 TRBD2 TRBV29-1 - CSTGTSDNEQFF TGCAGCACCGGGACTAGCGATAATGAGCAGTTCTTC
TRBJ1-1 TRBD1 TRBV2 - CASSETPPYRGLAITEAFF TGTGCCAGCAGTGAAACCCCCCCGTACAGGGGACTTGCAATCACTGAAGCTTTCTTT
TRBJ2-1 TRBD2 TRBV7-2 - CASSWGLPNNEQFF TGTGCCAGCAGCTGGGGACTACCAAACAATGAGCAGTTCTTC
TRBJ2-5 TRBD2 TRBV7-9 - CASSFGGGAQETQYF TGTGCCAGCAGCTTTGGGGGAGGGGCGCAAGAGACCCAGTACTTC
TRBJ2-3 - TRBV14 - CASSQGFEDTQYF TGTGCCAGCAGCCAAGGTTTTGAGGATACGCAGTATTTT
TRBJ2-5 TRBD1 TRBV7-8 - CASSFLGQGMPQETQYF TGTGCCAGCAGCTTTTTGGGACAGGGGATGCCCCAAGAGACCCAGTACTTC
TRBJ1-1 - TRBV18 - CASSLDRNTEAFF TGTGCCAGCTCACTGGACAGGAACACTGAAGCTTTCTTT
TRBJ1-2 - TRBV5-5 once CASSLAPGYGYTF TGTGCCAGCAGCTTGGCCCCTGGCTATGGCTACACCTTC
TRBJ1-1 - TRBV6-5 - CASGEGGVMNTEAFF TGTGCCAGCGGGGAGGGAGGGGTAATGAACACTGAAGCTTTCTTT
TRBJ1-2 TRBD1 TRBV7-6 once CASSLKRGTGSHGYTF TGTGCCAGCAGCTTAAAGAGGGGGACAGGGTCACATGGCTACACCTTC
TRBJ2-7 TRBD1 TRBV25-1 - CASSGSGTGDNEQYF TGTGCCAGCAGTGGGTCGGGGACAGGGGACAACGAGCAGTACTTC
TRBJ2-7 - TRBV4-2 few CASSPGGGTYEQYF TGTGCCAGCAGCCCCGGGGGCGGGACCTACGAGCAGTACTTC
TRBJ1-2 - TRBV5-5 - CASSLLITGTRANYGYTF TGTGCCAGCAGCTTACTTATTACCGGGACACGGGCGAACTATGGCTACACCTTC
TRBJ2-3 TRBD2 TRBV11-2 - CASSPTSGVFTDTQYF TGTGCCAGCAGCCCGACTAGCGGGGTGTTCACAGATACGCAGTATTTT
TRBJ2-2 - TRBV6-5 - CASSLTAYTGELFF TGTGCCAGCAGTTTAACAGCGTATACCGGGGAGCTGTTTTTT
TRBJ2-1 TRBD2 TRBV6-1 - CASSAGGDNEQFF TGTGCCAGCAGCGCGGGAGGAGACAATGAGCAGTTCTTC
TRBJ1-2 TRBD1 TRBV19 once CASSIRYRGNGYTF TGTGCCAGTAGTATTCGCTACAGGGGTAATGGCTACACCTTC
TRBJ1-5 - TRBV7-9 few CASPRGSGEPQHF TGTGCCAGCCCGCGGGGGAGCGGGGAGCCCCAGCATTTT
TRBJ1-2 TRBD1 TRBV6-5 - CASSPTGAGGYTF TGTGCCAGCAGTCCGACAGGGGCGGGAGGCTACACCTTC
TRBJ1-6 - TRBV5-4 few CASSPRGGWSSPLHF TGTGCCAGCAGCCCCCGTGGGGGGTGGAGTTCACCCCTCCACTTT
TRBJ1-6 TRBD1 TRBV7-8 - CASSPSTHRGNSPLHF TGTGCCAGCAGCCCCTCCACTCACAGGGGGAATTCACCCCTCCACTTT
TRBJ1-6 - TRBV10-3 few CAISGGSSPLHF TGTGCCATCAGTGGGGGGAGTTCACCCCTCCACTTT
TRBJ2-1 TRBD2 TRBV9 - CASSAQRVSSGYNEQFF TGTGCCAGCAGCGCCCAGCGAGTGTCTAGCGGATACAATGAGCAGTTCTTC
TRBJ2-5 TRBD1 TRBV6-1 - CASSQFDRGRAQYF TGTGCCAGCAGTCAGTTCGACAGGGGGAGAGCCCAGTACTTC
TRBJ2-3 - TRBV19 - CASAGNPDTQYF TGTGCCAGCGCAGGGAACCCAGATACGCAGTATTTT
TRBJ1-4 TRBD1 TRBV10-3 - CAISPGQVGDEKLFF TGTGCCATCAGTCCCGGACAGGTGGGGGATGAAAAACTGTTTTTT
TRBJ2-1 TRBD2 TRBV29-1 - CSVEGLLAGTYNEQFF TGCAGCGTTGAAGGGTTACTAGCGGGGACCTACAATGAGCAGTTCTTC
TRBJ1-2 - TRBV11-2 - CASSLDVGNYGYTF TGTGCCAGCAGCTTAGATGTGGGGAACTATGGCTACACCTTC
TRBJ2-5 - TRBV6-4 - CASSGGEETQYF TGTGCCAGCAGTGGAGGGGAAGAGACCCAGTACTTC
TRBJ2-4 TRBD1 TRBV5-6 - CASSPGTGDLLGIQYF TGTGCCAGCAGCCCGGGGACAGGGGATCTATTGGGCATTCAGTACTTC
TRBJ1-3 - TRBV18 - CASSPPIGVSGNTIYF TGTGCCAGCTCACCACCGATAGGAGTCTCTGGAAACACCATATATTTT
TRBJ1-6 TRBD1 TRBV6-5 - CASSSIQGGSPLHF TGTGCCAGCAGCTCGATACAGGGGGGTTCACCCCTCCACTTT
TRBJ2-7 - TRBV7-2 few CASSPQRLEQYF TGTGCCAGCAGCCCCCAACGTCTTGAGCAGTACTTC
TRBJ2-1 - TRBV2 - CASSVAGRYNEQFF TGTGCCAGCAGTGTCGCGGGGCGGTACAATGAGCAGTTCTTC
TRBJ1-4 - TRBV25-1 - CASSEFFLSDNEKLFF TGTGCCAGCAGTGAATTTTTCCTGTCAGACAATGAAAAACTGTTTTTT
TRBJ1-5 - TRBV19 - CASSRGQENQPQHF TGTGCCAGTAGTCGGGGCCAGGAGAATCAGCCCCAGCATTTT
TRBJ1-6 - TRBV5-5 - CASSRDRLLLHF TGTGCCAGCAGTCGGGACCGCCTACTCCTCCACTTT
TRBJ2-2 - TRBV5-6 once CASSQTGLPASGELFF TGTGCCAGCAGCCAAACTGGACTGCCAGCGAGCGGGGAGCTGTTTTTT
TRBJ2-2 - TRBV2 - CASNGPGELFF TGTGCCAGCAACGGACCCGGGGAGCTGTTTTTT
TRBJ1-1 TRBD1 TRBV9 - CASSAGQVGTEAFF TGTGCCAGCAGCGCGGGACAGGTGGGCACTGAAGCTTTCTTT